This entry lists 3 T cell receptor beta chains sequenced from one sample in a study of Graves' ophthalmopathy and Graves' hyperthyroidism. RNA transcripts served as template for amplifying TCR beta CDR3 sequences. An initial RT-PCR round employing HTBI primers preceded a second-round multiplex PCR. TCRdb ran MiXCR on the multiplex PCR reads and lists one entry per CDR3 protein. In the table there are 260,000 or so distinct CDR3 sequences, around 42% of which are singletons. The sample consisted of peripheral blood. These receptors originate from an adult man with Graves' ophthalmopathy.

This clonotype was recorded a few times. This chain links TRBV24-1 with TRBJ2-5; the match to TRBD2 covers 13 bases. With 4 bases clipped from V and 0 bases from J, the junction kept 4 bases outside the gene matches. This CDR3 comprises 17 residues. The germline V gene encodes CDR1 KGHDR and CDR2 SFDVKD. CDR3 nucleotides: TGTGCCACCAGTGAGGGAGGACTAGCGGGGGACCAAGAGACCCAGTACTTC. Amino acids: CATSEGGLAGDQETQYF.

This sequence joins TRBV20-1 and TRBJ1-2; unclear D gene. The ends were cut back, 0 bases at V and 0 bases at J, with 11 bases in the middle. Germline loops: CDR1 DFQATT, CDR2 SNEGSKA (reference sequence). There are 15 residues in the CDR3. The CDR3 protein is CSARDRHSTNYGYTF. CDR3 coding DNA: TGCAGTGCTAGAGATCGGCACAGTACTAACTATGGCTACACCTTC.

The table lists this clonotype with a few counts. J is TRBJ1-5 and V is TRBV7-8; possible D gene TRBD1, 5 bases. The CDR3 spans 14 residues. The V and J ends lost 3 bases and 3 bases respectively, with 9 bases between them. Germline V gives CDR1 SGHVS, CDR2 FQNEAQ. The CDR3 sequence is CASSLRGYNQPQHF. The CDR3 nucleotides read TGTGCCAGCAGCTTGAGGGGCTACAATCAGCCCCAGCATTTT.